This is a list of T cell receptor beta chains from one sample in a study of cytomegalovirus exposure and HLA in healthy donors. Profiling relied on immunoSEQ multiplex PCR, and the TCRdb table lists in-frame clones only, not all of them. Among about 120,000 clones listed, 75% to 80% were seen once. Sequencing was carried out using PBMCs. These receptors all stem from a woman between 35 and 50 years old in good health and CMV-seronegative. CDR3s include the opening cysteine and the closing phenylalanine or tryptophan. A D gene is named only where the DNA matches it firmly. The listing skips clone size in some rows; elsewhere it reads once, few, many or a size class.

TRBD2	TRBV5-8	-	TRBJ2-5	TGTGCCAGCAGCTTGGTCTTGGGGACTAGAAAAGAGACCCAGTACTTC	CASSLVLGTRKETQYF
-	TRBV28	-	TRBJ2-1	TGTGCCAGCAGTTTCTTTGGCCGCGAGCAGTTCTTC	CASSFFGREQFF
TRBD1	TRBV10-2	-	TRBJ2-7	TGCGCCAGCAGGTCGGGACAGAGGATCTACGAGCAGTACTTC	CASRSGQRIYEQYF
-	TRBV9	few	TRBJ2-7	TGTGCCAGCTCGGAGGACTGGGGCTACGAGCAGTACTTC	CASSEDWGYEQYF
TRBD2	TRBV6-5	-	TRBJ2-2	TGTGCCAGCAAACCCGGGACTAGCGACGGGGAGCTGTTTTTT	CASKPGTSDGELFF
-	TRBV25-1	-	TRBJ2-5	TGTGCCAGCAGTGAATTAGCCGAGGGGGGGGCTTTCGAAGAGACCCAGTACTTC	CASSELAEGGAFEETQYF
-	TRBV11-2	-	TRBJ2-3	TGTGCCAGCAGCTTAGAAAGCGGTGGGGTGGGTACGCAGTATTTT	CASSLESGGVGTQYF
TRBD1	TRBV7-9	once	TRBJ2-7	TGTGCCAGCAGCCCCTGGACAGGATCCTACGAGCAGTACTTC	CASSPWTGSYEQYF
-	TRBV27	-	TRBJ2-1	TGTGCCAGCAGTTTACGGCGGAGCTATGAGCAGTTCTTC	CASSLRRSYEQFF
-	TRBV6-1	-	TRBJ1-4	TGTGCCAGCAGCGGGGGGGAAGCCGGTAATGAAAAACTGTTTTTT	CASSGGEAGNEKLFF
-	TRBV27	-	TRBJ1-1	TGTGCCAGCAGTTTATTGGGCATGAACACTGAAGCTTTCTTT	CASSLLGMNTEAFF
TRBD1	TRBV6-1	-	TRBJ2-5	TGTGCCAGCAGTTCAGGACAGGGGGCTGAGACCCAGTACTTC	CASSSGQGAETQYF
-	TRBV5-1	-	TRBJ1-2	TGCGCCAGCAGCTTGTACAGGGTCGACGGCTACACCTTC	CASSLYRVDGYTF
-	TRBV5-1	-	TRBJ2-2	TGCGCCAGCAGCTTGCCTAGTGAATCATCCATAAACACCGGGGAGCTGTTTTTT	CASSLPSESSINTGELFF
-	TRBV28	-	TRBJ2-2	TGTGCCAGCAGTTCAGCAGGGCGCACCGGGGAGCTGTTTTTT	CASSSAGRTGELFF
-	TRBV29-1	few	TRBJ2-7	TGCAGCGTTGGTCAGAGGGTCTACGAGCAGTACTTC	CSVGQRVYEQYF
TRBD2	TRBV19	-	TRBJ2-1	TGTGCCAGTAGTATGCCTGCTAGCGGAAGCTACAATGAGCAGTTCTTC	CASSMPASGSYNEQFF
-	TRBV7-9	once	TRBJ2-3	TGTGCCAGCAGCTTGGAGGATACGCAGTATTTT	CASSLEDTQYF
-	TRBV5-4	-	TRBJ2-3	TGTGCCAGCAGCCGGGGATCGGATACGCAGTATTTT	CASSRGSDTQYF
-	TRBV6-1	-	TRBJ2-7	TGTGCCAGCAGTGTCGACAGTATTCGGGAGCAGTACTTC	CASSVDSIREQYF
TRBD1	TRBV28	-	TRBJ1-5	TGTGCCAGCACGGACAGGGTTAGCAATCAGCCCCAGCATTTT	CASTDRVSNQPQHF
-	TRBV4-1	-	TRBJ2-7	TGCGCCAGCAGCCAAGATCTGCGGAAAGGTCTAGCGTTAACCTACGAGCAGTACTTC	CASSQDLRKGLALTYEQYF
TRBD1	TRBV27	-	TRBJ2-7	TGTGCCAGCAGTTTAGCGGGACAGGATTACGAGCAGTACTTC	CASSLAGQDYEQYF
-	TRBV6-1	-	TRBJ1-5	TGTGCCAGCAGGCCCGGGGGCAATCAGCCCCAGCATTTT	CASRPGGNQPQHF
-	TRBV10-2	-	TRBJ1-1	TGCGCCAGCAGTGAGTCGAAGGGGCGTGTGAACACTGAAGCTTTCTTT	CASSESKGRVNTEAFF
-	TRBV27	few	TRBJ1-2	TGTGCCAGCAGTTTAAAGGGGTGGGGTGGCTACACCTTC	CASSLKGWGGYTF
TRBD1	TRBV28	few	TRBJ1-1	TGTGCCGGGGGGACAGGGGGGAACACTGAAGCTTTCTTT	CAGGTGGNTEAFF
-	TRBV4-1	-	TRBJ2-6	TGCGCCAGCAGCCAAATGGGGCCCCCGAGCTCTGGGGCCAACGTCCTGACTTTC	CASSQMGPPSSGANVLTF
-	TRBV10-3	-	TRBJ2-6	TGTGCCATCAGTGAGTCGAAGCCTGGGGCCAACGTCCTGACTTTC	CAISESKPGANVLTF
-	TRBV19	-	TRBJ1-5	TGTGCCAGTAGTGTTGTGGGGGCGGATCAGCCCCAGCATTTT	CASSVVGADQPQHF
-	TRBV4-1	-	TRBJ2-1	TGCGCCAGCAGCCAAGGGGTTTTAGGAGCACAGTTCTTC	CASSQGVLGAQFF
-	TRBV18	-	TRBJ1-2	TGTGCCAGCTCACCTCTGGGGGGGTTTGATATCTACACCTTC	CASSPLGGFDIYTF
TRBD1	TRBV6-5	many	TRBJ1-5	TGTGCCAGCAGTTACGGCGGGACAGGGGATCAGCCCCAGCATTTT	CASSYGGTGDQPQHF
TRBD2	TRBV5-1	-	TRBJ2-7	TGCGCCAGCAGCTTGGCTAGCGGCCTCTCCTACGAGCAGTACTTC	CASSLASGLSYEQYF
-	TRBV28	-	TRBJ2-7	TGTGCCAGCTTAGCGGCCGGAGGCTACGAGCAGTACTTC	CASLAAGGYEQYF
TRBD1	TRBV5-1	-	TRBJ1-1	TGCGCCAGCAGCCGGACCGGGACAGGGGTCGTTAAGGCTTTCTTT	CASSRTGTGVVKAFF
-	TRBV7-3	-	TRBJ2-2	TGTGCCAGCAGCCCACCGGGGGGCAACACCGGGGAGCTGTTTTTT	CASSPPGGNTGELFF
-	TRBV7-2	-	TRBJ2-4	TGTGCCAGCAGCTTAGCACTCGGGAGTAAAAACAGTCAGTACTTC	CASSLALGSKNSQYF
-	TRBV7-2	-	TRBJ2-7	TGTGCCAGCAGCTTAGTAGACACCGCCTACGAGCAGTACTTC	CASSLVDTAYEQYF
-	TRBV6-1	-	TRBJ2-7	TGTGCCAGCAGTGGACGACGCAGCGGCTACGAGCAGTACTTC	CASSGRRSGYEQYF
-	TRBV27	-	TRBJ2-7	TGTGCCAGCAGTGCCGGACTTGATAGGGCTTACGAGCAGTACTTC	CASSAGLDRAYEQYF
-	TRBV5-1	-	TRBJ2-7	TGCGCCAGCAGCTTGGACGGCGGGGCGAGCTCCTACGAGCAGTACTTC	CASSLDGGASSYEQYF
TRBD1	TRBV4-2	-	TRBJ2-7	TGTGCCAGCAGCCACGAACAGGGGCAGCGGCGGTCCTACGAGCAGTACTTC	CASSHEQGQRRSYEQYF
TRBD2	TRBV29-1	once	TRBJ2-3	TGCAGCGCGGCCCAGAGGCTAGCGGGAGACCTACGTTCTACAGATACGCAGTATTTT	CSAAQRLAGDLRSTDTQYF
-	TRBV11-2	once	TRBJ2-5	TGTGCCAGCAGCTTAGGGTCGGGAGAAGTTGGGGAGACCCAGTACTTC	CASSLGSGEVGETQYF